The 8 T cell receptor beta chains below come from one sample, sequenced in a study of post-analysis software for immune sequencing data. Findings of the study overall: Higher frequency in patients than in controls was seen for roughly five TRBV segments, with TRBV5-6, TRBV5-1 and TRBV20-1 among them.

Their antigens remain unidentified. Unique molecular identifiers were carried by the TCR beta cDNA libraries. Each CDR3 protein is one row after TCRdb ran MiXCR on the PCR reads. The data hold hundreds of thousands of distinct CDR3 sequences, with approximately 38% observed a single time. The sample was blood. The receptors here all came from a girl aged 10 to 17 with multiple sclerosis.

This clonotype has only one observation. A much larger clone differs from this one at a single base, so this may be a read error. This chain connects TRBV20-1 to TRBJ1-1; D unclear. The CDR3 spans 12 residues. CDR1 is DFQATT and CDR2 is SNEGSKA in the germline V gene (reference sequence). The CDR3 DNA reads TGCAGGGCCCTGGGCGGTAACACTGAAGCTTTCTTT. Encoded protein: CRALGGNTEAFF.

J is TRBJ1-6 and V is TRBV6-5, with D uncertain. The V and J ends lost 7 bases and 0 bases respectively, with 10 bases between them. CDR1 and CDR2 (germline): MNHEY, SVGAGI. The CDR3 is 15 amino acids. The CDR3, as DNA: TGTGCCAGCAAATGGGAGGACTCCTATAATTCACCCCTCCACTTT. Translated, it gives CASKWEDSYNSPLHF.

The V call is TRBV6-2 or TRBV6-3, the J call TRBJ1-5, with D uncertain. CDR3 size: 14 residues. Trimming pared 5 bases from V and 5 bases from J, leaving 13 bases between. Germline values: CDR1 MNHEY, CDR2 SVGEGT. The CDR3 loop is CASSLEKPYQPQHF. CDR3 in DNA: TGTGCCAGCAGTCTCGAGAAGCCCTATCAGCCCCAGCATTTT.

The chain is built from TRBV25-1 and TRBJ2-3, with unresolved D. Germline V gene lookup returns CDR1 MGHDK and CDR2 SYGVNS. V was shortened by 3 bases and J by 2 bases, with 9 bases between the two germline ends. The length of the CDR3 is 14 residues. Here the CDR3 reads CASSDRRSTDTQYF. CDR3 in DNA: TGTGCCAGCAGTGACCGCCGGTCCACAGATACGCAGTATTTT.

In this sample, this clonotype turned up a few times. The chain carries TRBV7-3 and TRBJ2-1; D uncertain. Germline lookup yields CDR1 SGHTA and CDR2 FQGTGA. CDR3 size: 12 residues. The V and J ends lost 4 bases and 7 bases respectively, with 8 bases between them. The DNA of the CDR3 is TGTGCCAGCAGCTCTACCTCAAATGAGCAGTTCTTC. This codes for CASSSTSNEQFF.

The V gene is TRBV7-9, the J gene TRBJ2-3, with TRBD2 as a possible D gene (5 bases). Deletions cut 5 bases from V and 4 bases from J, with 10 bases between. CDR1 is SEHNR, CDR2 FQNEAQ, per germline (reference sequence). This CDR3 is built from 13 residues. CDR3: CASSPMRADTQYF. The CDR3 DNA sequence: TGTGCCAGCAGCCCGATGCGGGCAGATACGCAGTATTTT. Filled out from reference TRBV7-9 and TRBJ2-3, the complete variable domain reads DTGVSQNPRHKITKRGQNVTFRCDPISEHNRLYWYRQTLGQGPEFLTYFQNEAQLEKSRLLSDRFSAERPKGSFSTLEIQRTEQGDSAMYLCASSPMRADTQYFGPGTRLTVL.

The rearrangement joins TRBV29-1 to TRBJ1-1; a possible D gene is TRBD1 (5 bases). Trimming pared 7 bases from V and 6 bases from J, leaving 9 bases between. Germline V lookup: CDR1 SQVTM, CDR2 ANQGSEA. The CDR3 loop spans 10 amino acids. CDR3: CSARDAEAFF. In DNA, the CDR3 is TGCAGCGCCCGGGACGCTGAAGCTTTCTTT.

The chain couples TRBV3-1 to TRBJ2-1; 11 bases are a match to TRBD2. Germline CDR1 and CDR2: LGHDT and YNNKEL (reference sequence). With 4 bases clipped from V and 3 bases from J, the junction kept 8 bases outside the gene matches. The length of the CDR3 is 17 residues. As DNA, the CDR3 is TGTGCCAGCAGCCTACGGGGACTAGCGGATCGCTACAATGAGCAGTTCTTC. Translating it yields CASSLRGLADRYNEQFF.